The present TCR beta chain was sequenced within a study of T cell repertoires in cytomegalovirus infection. Study summary: The authors used CMV epitopes that were HLA-C-restricted (recently identified) and HLA-B-restricted (well studied). CMV infection and matching HLA type were both indicated by public TCR beta signatures.

Study-level findings and limits: Across the ex vivo response, the dominant clonotypes were HLA-C-restricted CMV-specific TCR beta clonotypes. Identification of carriers of CMV plus the relevant HLA was achieved through cumulative public TCR beta family frequency.

In the case of this clonotype: Its specificity is not known.

The CDR3 is made up of 15 amino acids. CDR1 SGHVS and CDR2 FNYEAQ come from the germline V gene. Trimming removed 2 bases at V and 2 bases at J, with 11 bases between. In TCRdb, the reads were re-called with MiXCR into one record per CDR3 protein. Of approximately 300,000 distinct CDR3 sequences listed, 25% to 35% were seen once; the top ten hold around 20%. The sequence came from a human donor in good health (CMV status not recorded). Some clones in this sample may be carry-over from other donors' samples. The chain uses TRBV7-6 and TRBJ2-3, with D uncertain. The sequencing here drew on cultured PBMCs, taken from culture after CMV antigen stimulation. The CDR3 sequence is CASSLSGRSTDTQYF. DNA of the CDR3: TGTGCCAGCAGCTTATCGGGCAGGTCCACAGATACGCAGTATTTT.